This T cell receptor beta chain was identified in a study of cytomegalovirus exposure and HLA in healthy donors. The CDR3 sequence is 17 residues long. V lost 0 bases and J lost 0, with 15 bases in between. Germline-derived CDR1 and CDR2 are LGHNA and YSLEER. Regarding the study as a whole: Rare TCR sequences predominated, though certain public TCRs were found in many donors.

Primers included in the PCR were 60 Vbeta and 13 Jbeta primers. TCRdb's table, derived via immunoSEQ multiplex PCR, lists solely in-frame clones and lacks some. Of fewer than 250,000 clones listed, roughly 79% were seen once; the top ten hold around 1.8%. Worth noting for this clone: Antigen unknown.

The TCR originated in a man aged 18 to 30 in good health and CMV-seronegative. Sequencing was done on a sample of PBMCs. The chain has TRBV4-3 and TRBJ2-7; maybe TRBD2 (5 bases). CDR3 loop: CASSQDRVAISSYEQYF. The CDR3 bases are TGCGCCAGCAGCCAAGACCGCGTAGCGATCAGCTCCTACGAGCAGTACTTC.